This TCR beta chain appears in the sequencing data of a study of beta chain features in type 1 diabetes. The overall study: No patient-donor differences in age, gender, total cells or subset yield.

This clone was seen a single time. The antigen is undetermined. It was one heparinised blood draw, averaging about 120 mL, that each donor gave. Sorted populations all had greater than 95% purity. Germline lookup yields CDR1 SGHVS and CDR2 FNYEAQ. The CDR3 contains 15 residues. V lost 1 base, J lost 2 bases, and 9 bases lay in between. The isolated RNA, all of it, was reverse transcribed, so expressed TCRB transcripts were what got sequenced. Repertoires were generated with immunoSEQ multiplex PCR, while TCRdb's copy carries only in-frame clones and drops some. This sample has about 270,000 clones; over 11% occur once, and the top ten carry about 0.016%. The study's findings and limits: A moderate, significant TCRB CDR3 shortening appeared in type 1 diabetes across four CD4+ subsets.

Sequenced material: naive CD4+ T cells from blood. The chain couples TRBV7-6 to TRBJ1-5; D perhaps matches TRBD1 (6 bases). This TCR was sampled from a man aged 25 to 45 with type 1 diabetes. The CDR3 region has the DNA TGTGCCAGCAGCTTAGTTTCAGGGGGCAATCAGCCCCAGCATTTT. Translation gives CASSLVSGGNQPQHF. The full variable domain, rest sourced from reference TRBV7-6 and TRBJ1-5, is GAGVSQSPRYKVTKRGQDVALRCDPISGHVSLYWYRQALGQGPEFLTYFNYEAQQDKSGLPNDRFSAERPEGSISTLTIQRTEQRDSAMYRCASSLVSGGNQPQHFGDGTRLSIL.